Listed below are T cell receptor beta chains from one sample, sequenced in a study of blood T cell repertoires in COVID-19. Some clones are missing from TCRdb's copy, which holds only in-frame ones; the method was immunoSEQ multiplex PCR. Of 94,000 or so clones detected, approximately 82% appear once; the ten largest clones hold about 25%. What was sequenced was peripheral blood. The source of these receptors is a man in his sixties with acute or convalescent COVID-19. CDR3s include the opening cysteine and the closing phenylalanine or tryptophan. The D gene is left open where the match is weak. A row's size may be missing; if present it is once, few, many or a size class.

J,V,size,D,CDR3,DNA
TRBJ1-6,TRBV3-1/TRBV3-2,.,TRBD1,CASSQQTGVNSPLHF,TGTGCCAGCAGCCAGCAGACAGGGGTAAATTCACCCCTCCACTTT
TRBJ1-2,TRBV18,.,TRBD1,CASSSGQGAVLDGYTF,TGTGCCAGCTCGTCGGGACAGGGGGCAGTTCTCGATGGCTACACCTTC
TRBJ1-1,TRBV29-1,.,TRBD1,CSVEKDRMNTEAFF,TGCAGCGTTGAAAAGGACAGGATGAACACTGAAGCTTTCTTT
TRBJ1-5,TRBV28,.,.,CASKAVLRPQHF,TGTGCCAGCAAAGCCGTCCTGCGGCCCCAGCATTTT
TRBJ2-3,TRBV3-1/TRBV3-2,.,.,CASSRLTGGRDTQYF,TGTGCCAGCAGCCGACTGACAGGTGGAAGAGATACGCAGTATTTT
TRBJ1-6,TRBV4-1,.,.,CASSQFWVPAAGYNSPLHF,TGCGCCAGCAGCCAATTTTGGGTTCCGGCAGCGGGTTATAATTCACCCCTCCACTTT
TRBJ1-4,TRBV6-1,.,.,CASSERTVSEKLFF,TGTGCCAGCAGTGAAAGGACAGTTTCGGAAAAACTGTTTTTT
TRBJ2-7,TRBV5-4,few,TRBD1,CASSPQGRATREQYF,TGTGCCAGCAGCCCACAGGGGCGAGCTACGCGGGAGCAGTACTTC
TRBJ2-4,TRBV7-2,once,.,CASSQQPPGHGENIQYF,TGTGCCAGCAGCCAACAGCCTCCCGGACACGGAGAAAACATTCAGTACTTC
TRBJ1-4,TRBV9,.,.,CASSGLEEKLFF,TGTGCCAGCAGTGGGTTGGAGGAAAAACTGTTTTTT
TRBJ2-3,TRBV7-3,.,.,CASSLRAGAPTDTQYF,TGTGCCAGCAGCTTAAGGGCGGGGGCGCCCACAGATACGCAGTATTTT
TRBJ1-2,TRBV7-2,.,TRBD1,CASSPRQGPNYGYTF,TGTGCCAGCAGCCCCCGACAGGGTCCAAACTATGGCTACACCTTC
TRBJ2-3,TRBV4-1,.,TRBD2,CASSQVVAGDTDTQYF,TGCGCCAGCAGCCAAGTCGTAGCGGGGGACACAGATACGCAGTATTTT
TRBJ2-2,TRBV4-1,once,.,CASSQDRDRTGELFF,TGCGCCAGCAGCCAAGACAGGGATCGAACCGGGGAGCTGTTTTTT
TRBJ1-1,TRBV6-2/TRBV6-3,few,TRBD1,CASSRDRGRTEAFF,TGTGCCAGCAGTAGGGACAGGGGTAGAACTGAAGCTTTCTTT
TRBJ2-1,TRBV11-2,.,TRBD2,CASSLLSGENEQFF,TGTGCCAGCAGCTTACTAAGCGGGGAGAATGAGCAGTTCTTC
TRBJ2-3,TRBV2,few,TRBD1,CASHQGQADTQYF,TGTGCCAGCCACCAAGGACAGGCAGATACGCAGTATTTT
TRBJ1-5,TRBV6-5,.,TRBD1,CASVYRGVSNQPQHF,TGTGCCAGCGTTTACAGGGGTGTCTCCAATCAGCCCCAGCATTTT
TRBJ2-7,TRBV24-1,.,.,CATSDPPGHLPDGFEQYF,TGTGCCACCAGTGACCCTCCGGGACACCTCCCCGATGGGTTCGAGCAGTACTTC
TRBJ1-1,TRBV28,.,.,CASSLRPPPEAFF,TGTGCCAGCAGTTTGAGGCCACCCCCTGAAGCTTTCTTT
TRBJ2-4,TRBV2,.,.,CASSANRKNIQYF,TGTGCCAGCAGTGCCAACAGGAAAAACATTCAGTACTTC
TRBJ2-5,TRBV24-1,.,.,CATSDPSRETQYF,TGTGCCACCAGTGACCCCTCACGGGAGACCCAGTACTTC
TRBJ1-2,TRBV15,.,.,CATSRGGSYGYTF,TGTGCCACCAGCAGAGGGGGCAGCTATGGCTACACCTTC
TRBJ1-4,TRBV15,few,.,CATSITHRGTTNEKLFF,TGTGCCACCAGCATCACCCACCGGGGAACAACTAATGAAAAACTGTTTTTT
TRBJ2-3,TRBV20-1,.,TRBD2,CSASTSGTDTQYF,TGCAGTGCTAGTACTAGCGGCACAGATACGCAGTATTTT
TRBJ1-2,TRBV20-1,.,.,CSASRERGYTF,TGCAGTGCTAGCCGTGAGCGTGGCTACACCTTC
TRBJ2-2,TRBV7-2,.,.,CASGLSRLVNTGELFF,TGTGCCAGCGGCCTGTCCCGCCTGGTGAACACCGGGGAGCTGTTTTTT
TRBJ2-1,TRBV10-3,.,TRBD1,CAISGLGQGARNEQFF,TGTGCCATCAGTGGCCTAGGACAGGGGGCGCGTAATGAGCAGTTCTTC
TRBJ1-2,TRBV24-1,medium-sized,TRBD1,CATAAPDRDGYTF,TGTGCCACCGCCGCTCCGGACAGGGATGGCTACACCTTC
TRBJ1-1,TRBV2,.,.,CASSERENIEAFF,TGTGCCAGCAGTGAAAGGGAGAATATAGAAGCTTTCTTT
TRBJ1-1,TRBV20-1,.,.,CSAVDSRLAFF,TGCAGCGCCGTCGATTCGCGACTGGCTTTCTTT
TRBJ1-1,TRBV3-1/TRBV3-2,.,.,CASSQGPGANTEAFF,TGTGCCAGCAGCCAAGGTCCAGGGGCGAACACTGAAGCTTTCTTT
TRBJ2-1,TRBV7-6,.,TRBD2,CASSLGTRIAGGANEQFF,TGTGCCAGCAGCTTAGGGACCCGGATAGCGGGGGGGGCCAATGAGCAGTTCTTC
TRBJ1-1,TRBV14,few,.,CASSQGQNTEAFF,TGTGCCAGCAGCCAAGGTCAGAACACTGAAGCTTTCTTT
TRBJ2-2,TRBV4-2,.,TRBD2,CASSQEWLASGGVNTGELFF,TGTGCCAGCAGCCAGGAGTGGTTGGCTAGCGGGGGCGTAAACACCGGGGAGCTGTTTTTT
TRBJ2-1,TRBV2,.,TRBD1,CASRAGGEQFF,TGTGCCAGCAGGGCAGGGGGAGAGCAGTTCTTC
TRBJ1-1,TRBV25-1,.,.,CASSDSRLYTEAFF,TGTGCCAGCAGTGATTCAAGACTGTACACTGAAGCTTTCTTT
TRBJ1-2,TRBV28,.,TRBD1,CASSLGYRGQVYGYTF,TGTGCCAGCAGTTTAGGTTACAGGGGGCAAGTCTATGGCTACACCTTC
TRBJ2-7,TRBV2,.,.,CASRGRTYEQYF,TGTGCCAGCCGGGGGAGAACCTACGAGCAGTACTTC
TRBJ2-2,TRBV28,once,TRBD2,CASSLWGGYTGELFF,TGTGCCAGCAGTTTGTGGGGGGGGTACACCGGGGAGCTGTTTTTT
TRBJ1-6,TRBV6-4,.,.,CASSEQRRTPHPGNSPLHF,TGTGCCAGCAGTGAGCAAAGAAGGACACCTCACCCAGGGAATTCACCCCTCCACTTT
TRBJ2-1,TRBV4-2,few,TRBD1,CASSRTYVRGTYNEQFF,TGTGCCAGCAGCCGCACATACGTCAGGGGGACCTACAATGAGCAGTTCTTC
TRBJ2-5,TRBV6-1,.,TRBD2,CASSEAPWGGGHF,TGTGCCAGCAGTGAAGCGCCATGGGGGGGTGGGCACTTC
TRBJ2-3,TRBV27,.,TRBD2,CASKIRLAGDTQYF,TGTGCCAGCAAAATTCGGCTAGCGGGAGATACGCAGTATTTT
TRBJ1-4,TRBV11-2,once,.,CASSPGGGSEKLFF,TGTGCCAGCAGCCCCGGGGGGGGATCTGAAAAACTGTTTTTT
TRBJ2-7,TRBV30,.,.,CAWSHPQNPSGFGQYF,TGTGCCTGGAGTCACCCCCAGAATCCCTCAGGGTTTGGGCAGTACTTC
TRBJ1-3,TRBV18,.,.,CAIQTSSGNTIYF,TGTGCCATACAGACGTCCTCTGGAAACACCATATATTTT
TRBJ2-1,TRBV10-3,.,.,CAISLGGTVHEQFF,TGTGCCATCAGTCTAGGGGGTACAGTCCATGAGCAGTTCTTC
TRBJ1-5,TRBV2,.,TRBD1,CASSQGANQPQHF,TGTGCCAGCAGTCAGGGGGCGAATCAGCCCCAGCATTTT
TRBJ1-2,TRBV30,.,.,CAWESKQGMGGYTF,TGTGCCTGGGAGTCTAAACAGGGAATGGGAGGCTACACCTTC